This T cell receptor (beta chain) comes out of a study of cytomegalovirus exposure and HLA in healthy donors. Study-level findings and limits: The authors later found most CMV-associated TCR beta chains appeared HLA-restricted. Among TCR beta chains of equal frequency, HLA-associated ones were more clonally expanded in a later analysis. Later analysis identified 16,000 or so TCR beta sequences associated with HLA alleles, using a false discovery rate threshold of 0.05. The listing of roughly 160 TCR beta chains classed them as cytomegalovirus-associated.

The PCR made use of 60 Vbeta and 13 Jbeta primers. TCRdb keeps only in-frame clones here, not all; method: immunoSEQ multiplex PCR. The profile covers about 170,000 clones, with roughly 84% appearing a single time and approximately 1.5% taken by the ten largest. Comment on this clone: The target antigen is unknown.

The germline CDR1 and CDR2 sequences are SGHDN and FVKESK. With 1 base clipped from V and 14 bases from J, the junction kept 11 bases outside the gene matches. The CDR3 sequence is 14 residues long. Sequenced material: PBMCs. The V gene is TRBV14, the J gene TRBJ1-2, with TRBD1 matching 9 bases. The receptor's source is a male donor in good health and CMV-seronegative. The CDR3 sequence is CASSQAMIQGALTF. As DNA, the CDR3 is TGTGCCAGCAGCCAAGCGATGATACAGGGGGCGCTTACCTTC.